The TCR beta chain described here comes from a study of cytomegalovirus exposure and HLA in healthy donors. This PCR relied on a set of 60 Vbeta primers and 13 Jbeta primers. Profiling relied on immunoSEQ multiplex PCR, and the TCRdb table lists in-frame clones only, not all of them. The sample includes 150,000 to 200,000 clones. V was clipped by 6 bases and J by 7 bases; unmatched bases: 16. CDR3 size: 16 residues. Germline V gene data show CDR1 as MDHEN and CDR2 as SYDVKM. The receptor comes from a man aged 30 to 39 in good health and CMV-seronegative. The sample was PBMCs. The chain couples TRBV28 to TRBJ1-2; 8 nucleotides match TRBD1. The CDR3 loop is CASSLQVPQGARGYTF. In DNA form, the CDR3 reads TGTGCCAGCAGCTTGCAAGTTCCTCAGGGGGCGCGTGGCTACACCTTC.